This TCR beta chain stems from a study of T cells in Graves' hyperthyroidism and ophthalmopathy. On the study more broadly: Blood from the periphery was taken at initial diagnosis, before any treatment.

It was RNA transcripts that yielded the amplified TCR beta CDR3 regions. The TCR CDR3 was amplified in a first-round RT-PCR using the HTBI primer set. TCRdb reprocessed the multiplex PCR reads via MiXCR and lists one record per CDR3 protein. The top ten clones hold roughly a sixth of a sample with hundreds of thousands of distinct CDR3 sequences, under 20% of them seen once. Fresh peripheral blood, 7.5 to 10 ml, yielded the PBMCs. With V trimmed by 6 bases and J by 5 bases, 12 bases remained unmatched. The V gene's germline CDR1 is DFQATT and CDR2 SNEGSKA (reference sequence). The CDR3 totals 15 residues. This clonotype has more than one count but fewer than ten.

The V call is TRBV20-1, the J call TRBJ1-3; 8 bases are a match to TRBD1. What was sequenced was blood. The sequence derives from a woman aged 45-60 years with Graves' hyperthyroidism that later progressed to Graves' ophthalmopathy. CDR3 loop: CSASSSGGIRNTIYF. The DNA of the CDR3 is TGCAGTGCCAGCTCCTCAGGGGGCATTAGAAACACCATATATTTT.